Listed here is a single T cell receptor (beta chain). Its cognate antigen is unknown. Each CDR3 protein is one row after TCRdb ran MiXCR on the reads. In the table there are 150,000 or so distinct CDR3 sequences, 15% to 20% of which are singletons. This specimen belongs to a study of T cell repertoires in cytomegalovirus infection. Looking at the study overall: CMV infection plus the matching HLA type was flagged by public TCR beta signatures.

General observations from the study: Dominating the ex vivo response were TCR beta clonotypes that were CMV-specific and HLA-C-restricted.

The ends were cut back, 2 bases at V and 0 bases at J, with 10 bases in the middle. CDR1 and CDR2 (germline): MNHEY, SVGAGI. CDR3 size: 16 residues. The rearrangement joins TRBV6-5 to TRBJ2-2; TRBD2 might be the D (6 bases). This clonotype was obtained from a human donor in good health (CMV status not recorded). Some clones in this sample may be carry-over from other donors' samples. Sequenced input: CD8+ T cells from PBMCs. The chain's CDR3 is CASSYRSGANTGELFF. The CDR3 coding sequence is TGTGCCAGCAGTTACAGATCGGGGGCGAACACCGGGGAGCTGTTTTTT.